One sample yielded the 2 T cell receptor beta chains listed below, sequenced in a study of cytomegalovirus exposure and HLA in healthy donors. PCR primers comprised 60 Vbeta and 13 Jbeta primers. Clones were sequenced by immunoSEQ multiplex PCR, and TCRdb holds only the in-frame ones, with some missing. The sample has roughly 200,000 clones, 77% seen once. Sample: PBMCs. Receptors originate from an older woman in good health and CMV-seropositive.

The chain recombines TRBV19 with TRBJ2-7; 8 nucleotides line up with TRBD1. CDR1 is LNHDA and CDR2 is SQIVND in the germline V gene (reference sequence). With 5 bases clipped from V and 2 bases from J, the junction kept 8 bases outside the gene matches. The CDR3 spans 15 residues. This CDR3 reads CASSPRDRNTYEQYF. CDR3 DNA: TGTGCCAGTAGTCCCCGGGACAGGAACACCTACGAGCAGTACTTC.

The chain links TRBV7-9 to TRBJ2-2, with D unclear. Per the germline V gene, CDR1 is SEHNR and CDR2 is FQNEAQ (reference sequence). The CDR3 has 15 residues. V was pared by 3 bases and J by 4 bases, with 12 bases between. The CDR3 sequence: CASSFGPPGTGELFF. DNA of the CDR3: TGTGCCAGCAGCTTCGGCCCCCCGGGCACCGGGGAGCTGTTTTTT.